The T cell receptor beta chain described here comes from a study of blood T cells in healthy people across ages. The second PCR ran roughly 7 to 12 cycles with a sample-barcoded 5' primer and J-beta primers. TCRdb itself ran the 5' RACE reads through MiXCR, one entry per CDR3 protein. The sample holds over 700,000 distinct CDR3 sequences, around 25% seen once. V gave up 4 bases and J gave up 0 bases; unmatched junction bases: 0. This CDR3 is 15 amino acids long. CDR1 is LGHNT and CDR2 is FRNRAP in the germline V gene. These same records also appear under a second study, on T cells of mothers and their children. In that study: Each mother gave over 8.5 million TCR beta CDR3 reads; each child, some 2.8 million.

The sequenced sample was blood. The chain uses TRBV12-5 and TRBJ2-3; 11 bases agree with TRBD2. This clonotype originated in a boy between 5 and 17 years old in good health. CDR3 bases: TGTGCTAGTGGTTGGACTAGCGGGAGCACAGATACGCAGTATTTT. Residues: CASGWTSGSTDTQYF.